The subject of this entry is one T cell receptor beta chain. Its specificity is not known. Regarding treatment: some 20 received Ad26.COV2.S at low or high dose, single or two shots; a few received placebo; per-sample allocation not given. On day 63 after the first injection, vaccine and placebo recipients gave samples. The data belong to a study of Ad26.COV2.S vaccination and SARS-CoV-2 variants. Study-wide results and caveats: Possibly, TCR breadth and depth analyses underestimated total T cell responses.

Sequencing was performed with immunoSEQ multiplex PCR; in TCRdb, only in-frame clones are kept and a portion is missing. This table has hundreds of thousands of clones, around 88% appearing once. The CDR3 sequence is 15 residues long. The V gene's germline CDR1 is SGHRS and CDR2 YFSETQ. Trimming pared 0 bases from V and 7 bases from J, leaving 11 bases between. The sequence derives from a person between 18 and 60 years old who received the Ad26.COV2.S COVID-19 vaccine or a placebo. The chain links TRBV5-1 to TRBJ1-6; D possibly corresponds to TRBD1 (5 bases). Sequences were derived from peripheral blood, sampled in a trial of Ad26.COV2.S vaccine versus placebo. The CDR3 DNA is TGCGCCAGCAGCTTGGATGGGACTGAAAATTCACCCCTCCACTTT. Its protein product is CASSLDGTENSPLHF. Together with reference TRBV5-1 and TRBJ1-6, the CDR3 gives the full variable domain: KAGVTQTPRYLIKTRGQQVTLSCSPISGHRSVSWYQQTPGQGLQFLFEYFSETQRNKGNFPGRFSGRQFSNSRSEMNVSTLELGDSALYLCASSLDGTENSPLHFGNGTRLTVT.